This T cell receptor (beta chain) was identified during a study of blood T cell repertoires in COVID-19 (dated by TCRdb to about 2020). Broadly, across the study: The collaborator samples originated in the United States, Italy and Spain and spanned the acute and convalescent phases of COVID-19. The prospective study material was composed of cDNA or gDNA derived from T cells, B-cell-depleted T cells, or PBMCs. The dataset comprised deeply sampled blood TCRbeta repertoires from subjects exposed to, actively infected with, or recovered from COVID-19. The repertoires were released in a freely available public database meant as a resource for research on the immune response to SARS-CoV-2. The samples were drawn from two sources: the first 160 participants of the ongoing ImmuneRACE study, and fewer than 1,500 subjects contributed by 6 global collaborators. Nearly every sample came with metadata listing a de-identified subject ID, COVID-19 status, age in years and sex. Where available, HLA class I and class II types were taken from metadata supplied by the sample provider and were not determined by assay-based typing.

The paper as a whole reports these results and caveats: The amount of clinical and demographic metadata varied by source and participant and was provided uncurated.

CDR1 is given as MNHEY and CDR2 as SMNVEV, both from the germline V gene (reference sequence). V and J are truncated by 4 bases and 7 bases respectively, leaving an intervening sequence of 13 bases. The CDR3 holds 14 amino acids from the cysteine to the phenylalanine. Only the CDR3 part of the read is kept: 42 bases, read in frame from the first base. TCRbeta CDR3 regions were amplified from genomic DNA by means of the immunoSEQ Assay, a bias-controlled multiplex PCR. The authors' pipeline ran thus. Within the assay, amplification of reference gene primers was used to estimate how many nucleated cells each sample contained. To quantify the absolute abundance of each unique TCRbeta CDR3 rearrangement, sequence reads were collapsed and filtered. For each sample, productive Simpson clonality was calculated as the square root of Simpson's diversity index over productive rearrangements. Imported from immuneACCESS, the table was reduced by TCRdb to in-frame sequences with V and J called. These copies leave out some clones; in studies compared against another copy, an unresolved V gene accounts for under half, and the cause of the remainder is not known. From that table come the V and J calls and clone size; the DNA was used to work out D and trimming. Recorded for this sample are 150,000 to 200,000 clones; over 75% of them occurred a single time. In total, the top ten clones hold roughly 28% of the sample.

The collaborating institutions used their own protocols to collect whole blood in K2EDTA tubes. For TCRbeta analysis, collaborators shipped samples as frozen whole blood, isolated PBMCs, or DNA extracted from either of those sample types. As to this clone: No cognate antigen has been identified for it. No qualities accompany the bases; no much larger clone lies one base away.

The sequence links TRBV27 to TRBJ1-4; the D gene cannot be named for sure. Sequenced input: peripheral blood. The sequence was obtained from a woman in her 70s with acute or convalescent COVID-19. The CDR3 reads as follows: CASSSPRGSEKLFF. The DNA sequence is given as TGTGCCAGCAGTTCGCCCCGCGGGAGTGAAAAACTGTTTTTT. Full variable domain (CDR3 extended with the reference TRBV27 and TRBJ1-4 proteins): EAQVTQNPRYLITVTGKKLTVTCSQNMNHEYMSWYRQDPGLGLRQIYYSMNVEVTDKGDVPEGYKVSRKEKRNFPLILESPSPNQTSLYFCASSSPRGSEKLFFGSGTQLSVL.